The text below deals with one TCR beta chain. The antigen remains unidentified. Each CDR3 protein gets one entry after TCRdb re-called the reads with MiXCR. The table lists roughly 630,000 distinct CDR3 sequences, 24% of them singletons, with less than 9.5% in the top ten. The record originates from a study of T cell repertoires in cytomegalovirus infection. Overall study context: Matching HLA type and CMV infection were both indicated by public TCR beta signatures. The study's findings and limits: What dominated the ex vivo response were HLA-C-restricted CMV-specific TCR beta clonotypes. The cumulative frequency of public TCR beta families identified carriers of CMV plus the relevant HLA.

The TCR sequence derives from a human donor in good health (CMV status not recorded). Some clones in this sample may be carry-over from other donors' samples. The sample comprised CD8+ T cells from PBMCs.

CDR3 nucleotides: TGCGCCAGCAGCCAAGATTACCAGGGGGCGACCTACAATGAGCAGTTCTTC. The encoded protein is CASSQDYQGATYNEQFF. V gene TRBV4-3 combines with J gene TRBJ2-1; 8 bases map to TRBD1. Germline V gene sequence: CDR1 LGHNA, CDR2 YSLEER. The CDR3 contains 17 residues. V was pared by 0 bases and J by 2 bases, with 6 bases of the junction left unmatched.